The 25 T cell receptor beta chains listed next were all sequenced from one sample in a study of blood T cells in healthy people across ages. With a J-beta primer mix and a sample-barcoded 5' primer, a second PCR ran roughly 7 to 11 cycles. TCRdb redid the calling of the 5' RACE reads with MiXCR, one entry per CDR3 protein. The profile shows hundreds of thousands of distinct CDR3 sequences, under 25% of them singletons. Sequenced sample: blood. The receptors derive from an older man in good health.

CDR3 bases: TGTGCCAGCAGTCCCCCGATGGGGACAGATACGCAGTATTTT. Translation gives CASSPPMGTDTQYF. The rearrangement uses TRBV28 and TRBJ2-3, with unresolved D. This CDR3 is built from 14 residues. V shed 5 bases and J shed 3 bases, with 12 bases lying between them. CDR1 MDHEN and CDR2 SYDVKM come from the germline V gene.

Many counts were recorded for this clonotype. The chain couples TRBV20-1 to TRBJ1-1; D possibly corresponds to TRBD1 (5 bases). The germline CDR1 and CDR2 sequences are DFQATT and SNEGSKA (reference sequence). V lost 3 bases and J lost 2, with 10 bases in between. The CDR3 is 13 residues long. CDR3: CSASQTENTEAFF. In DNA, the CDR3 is TGCAGTGCTAGCCAGACAGAAAACACTGAAGCTTTCTTT.

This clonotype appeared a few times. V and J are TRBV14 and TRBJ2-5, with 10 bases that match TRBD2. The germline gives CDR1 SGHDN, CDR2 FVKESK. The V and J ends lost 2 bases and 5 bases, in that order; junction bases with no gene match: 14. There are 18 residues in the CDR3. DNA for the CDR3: TGTGCCAGCAGCCAACTAGCGGGAGAGAATCCCGTTCAGGAGACCCAGTACTTC. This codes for CASSQLAGENPVQETQYF.

The CDR3 sequence is CSAPTSGYQETQYF. DNA of the CDR3: TGCAGTGCTCCGACTAGCGGCTACCAAGAGACCCAGTACTTC. This chain connects TRBV20-1 to TRBJ2-5, with 9 nucleotides matching TRBD2. V shed 5 bases and J 0 bases; nucleotides not matched to a gene: 4. CDR1 DFQATT and CDR2 SNEGSKA come from the germline V gene (reference sequence). The CDR3 extends over 14 amino acids.

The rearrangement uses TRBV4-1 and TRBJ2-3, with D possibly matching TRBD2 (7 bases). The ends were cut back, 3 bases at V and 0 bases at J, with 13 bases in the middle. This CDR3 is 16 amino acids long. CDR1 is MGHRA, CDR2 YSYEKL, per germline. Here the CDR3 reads CASSQKGGPSTDTQYF. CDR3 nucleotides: TGCGCCAGCAGCCAGAAGGGGGGGCCGAGCACAGATACGCAGTATTTT.

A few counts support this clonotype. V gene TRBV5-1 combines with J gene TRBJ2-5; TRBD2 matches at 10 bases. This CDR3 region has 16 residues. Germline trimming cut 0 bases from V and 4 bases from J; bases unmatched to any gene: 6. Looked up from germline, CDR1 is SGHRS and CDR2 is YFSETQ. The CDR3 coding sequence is TGCGCCAGCAGCTTGGCCGCGCTAGCGGGAGTAGAGACCCAGTACTTC. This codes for CASSLAALAGVETQYF.

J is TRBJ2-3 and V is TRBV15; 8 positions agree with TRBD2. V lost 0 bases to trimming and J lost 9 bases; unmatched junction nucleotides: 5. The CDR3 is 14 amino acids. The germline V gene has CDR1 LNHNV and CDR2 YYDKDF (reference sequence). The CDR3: CATSRDNGRGTQYF. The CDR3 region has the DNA TGTGCCACCAGCAGAGATAACGGGAGGGGCACGCAGTATTTT.

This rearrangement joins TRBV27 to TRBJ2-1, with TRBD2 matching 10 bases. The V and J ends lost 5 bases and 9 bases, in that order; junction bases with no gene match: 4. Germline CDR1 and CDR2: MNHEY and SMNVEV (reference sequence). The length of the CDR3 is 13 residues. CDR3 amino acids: CASSDSGRFEQFF. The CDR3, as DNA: TGTGCCAGCAGTGATAGCGGGAGGTTTGAGCAGTTCTTC.

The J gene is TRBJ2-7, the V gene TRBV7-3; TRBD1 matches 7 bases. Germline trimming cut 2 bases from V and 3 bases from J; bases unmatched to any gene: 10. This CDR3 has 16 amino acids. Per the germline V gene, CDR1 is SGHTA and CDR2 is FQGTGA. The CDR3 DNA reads TGTGCCAGCAGCTTAGGAGGACAGGTTGGGATCTACGAGCAGTACTTC. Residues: CASSLGGQVGIYEQYF. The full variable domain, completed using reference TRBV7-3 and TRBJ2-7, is GAGVSQTPSNKVTEKGKYVELRCDPISGHTALYWYRQSLGQGPEFLIYFQGTGAADDSGLPNDRFFAVRPEGSVSTLKIQRTERGDSAVYLCASSLGGQVGIYEQYFGPGTRLTVT.

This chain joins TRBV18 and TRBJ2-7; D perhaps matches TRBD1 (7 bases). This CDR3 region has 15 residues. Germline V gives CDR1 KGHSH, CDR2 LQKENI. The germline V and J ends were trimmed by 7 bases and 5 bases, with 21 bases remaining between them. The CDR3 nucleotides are TGTGCCAGCTTACCCGAACAGGGGACTGACGACGAGCAGTACTTC. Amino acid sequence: CASLPEQGTDDEQYF.

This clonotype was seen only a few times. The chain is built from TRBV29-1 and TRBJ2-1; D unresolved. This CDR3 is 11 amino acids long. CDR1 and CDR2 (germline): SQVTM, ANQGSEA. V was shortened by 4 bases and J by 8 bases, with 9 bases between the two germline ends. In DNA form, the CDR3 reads TGCAGCGTTGCCTTAGGCGATGAGCAGTTCTTC. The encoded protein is CSVALGDEQFF.

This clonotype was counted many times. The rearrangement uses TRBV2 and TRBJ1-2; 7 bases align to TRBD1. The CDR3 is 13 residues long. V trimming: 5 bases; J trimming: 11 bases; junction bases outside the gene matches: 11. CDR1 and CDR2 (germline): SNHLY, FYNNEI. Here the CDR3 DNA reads TGTGCCAGCAGTCGGGACAGTGGAACGTGGTACACCTTC. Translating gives CASSRDSGTWYTF.

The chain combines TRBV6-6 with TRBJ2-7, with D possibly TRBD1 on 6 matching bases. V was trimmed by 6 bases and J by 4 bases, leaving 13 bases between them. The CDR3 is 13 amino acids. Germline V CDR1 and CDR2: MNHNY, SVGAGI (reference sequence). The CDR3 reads CASSSLQGYEQYF. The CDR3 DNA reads TGTGCCAGCAGCTCGCTACAGGGATACGAGCAGTACTTC.

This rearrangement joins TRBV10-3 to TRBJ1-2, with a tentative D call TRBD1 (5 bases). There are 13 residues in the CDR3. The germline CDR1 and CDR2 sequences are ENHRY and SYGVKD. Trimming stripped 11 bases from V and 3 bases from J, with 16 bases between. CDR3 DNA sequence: TGTGCCGCTAAGGGGACGGAATACTATGGCTACACCTTC. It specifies CAAKGTEYYGYTF.

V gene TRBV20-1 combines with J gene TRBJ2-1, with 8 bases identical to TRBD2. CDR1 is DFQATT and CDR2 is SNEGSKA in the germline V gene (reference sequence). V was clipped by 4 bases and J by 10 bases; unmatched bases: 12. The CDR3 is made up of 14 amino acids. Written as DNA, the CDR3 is TGCAGTGCTAATCATGGCGGGAGGACTTACGAGCAGTTCTTC. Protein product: CSANHGGRTYEQFF.

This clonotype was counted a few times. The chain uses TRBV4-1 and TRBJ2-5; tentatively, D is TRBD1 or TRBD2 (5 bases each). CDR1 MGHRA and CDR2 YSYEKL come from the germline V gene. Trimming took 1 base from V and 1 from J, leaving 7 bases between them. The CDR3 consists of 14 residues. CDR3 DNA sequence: TGCGCCAGCAGCCAAGGGGGGATCCAAGAGACCCAGTACTTC. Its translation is CASSQGGIQETQYF.

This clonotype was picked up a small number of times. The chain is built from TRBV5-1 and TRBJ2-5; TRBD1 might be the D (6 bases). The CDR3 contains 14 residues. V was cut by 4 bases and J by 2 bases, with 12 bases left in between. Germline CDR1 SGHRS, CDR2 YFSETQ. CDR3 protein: CASSGGQPQETQYF. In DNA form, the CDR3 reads TGCGCCAGCAGCGGAGGACAGCCACAAGAGACCCAGTACTTC.

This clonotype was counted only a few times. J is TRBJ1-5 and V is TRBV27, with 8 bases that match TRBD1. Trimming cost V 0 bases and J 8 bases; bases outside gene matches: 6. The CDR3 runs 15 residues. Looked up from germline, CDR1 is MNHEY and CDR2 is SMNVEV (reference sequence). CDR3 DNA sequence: TGTGCCAGCAGTTTATCGTCAGGGGGCAGGGAGCCCCAGCATTTT. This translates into CASSLSSGGREPQHF.

The CDR3 DNA follows: TGTGCCAGCGAGTTCAGCGGGAATCAGCCCCAGCATTTT. Encoded protein: CASEFSGNQPQHF. The chain links TRBV6-1 to TRBJ1-5; D is unresolved. Trimming took off 8 bases at V and 4 bases at J, with 12 bases between the two ends. Germline CDR1 and CDR2: MNHNS and SASEGT. The CDR3 loop spans 13 amino acids.

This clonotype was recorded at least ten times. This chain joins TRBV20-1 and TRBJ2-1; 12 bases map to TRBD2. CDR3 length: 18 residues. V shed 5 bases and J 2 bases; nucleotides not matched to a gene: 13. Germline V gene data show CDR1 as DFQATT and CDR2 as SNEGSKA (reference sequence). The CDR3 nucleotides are TGCAGTGCTGAGACTAGCGGGAGACGTGTGGAAACCTACAATGAGCAGTTCTTC. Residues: CSAETSGRRVETYNEQFF.

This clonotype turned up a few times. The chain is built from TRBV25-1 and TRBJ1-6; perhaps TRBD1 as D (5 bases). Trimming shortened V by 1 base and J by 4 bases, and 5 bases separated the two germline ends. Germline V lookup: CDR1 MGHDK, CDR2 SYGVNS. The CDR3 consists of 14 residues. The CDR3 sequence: CASSESGYNSPLHF. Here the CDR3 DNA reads TGTGCCAGCAGTGAATCAGGGTATAATTCACCCCTCCACTTT.

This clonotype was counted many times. The DNA for the CDR3 is TGTGCCAGCAGTGGTTTGAGAGGGGCGAGGAATGAGCAGTTCTTC. It encodes CASSGLRGARNEQFF. V is TRBV2 and J is TRBJ2-5; tentatively, D is TRBD1 or TRBD2 (5 bases each). The J call is doubtful: the DNA matches TRBJ2-1 better. The CDR3 is 15 amino acids. Germline V CDR1 and CDR2: SNHLY, FYNNEI.

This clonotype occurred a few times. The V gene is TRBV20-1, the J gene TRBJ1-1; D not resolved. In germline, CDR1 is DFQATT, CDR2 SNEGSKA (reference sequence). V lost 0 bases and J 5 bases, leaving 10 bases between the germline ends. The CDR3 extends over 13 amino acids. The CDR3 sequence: CSARDYAGTEAFF. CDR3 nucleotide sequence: TGCAGTGCTAGAGATTATGCGGGGACTGAAGCTTTCTTT.

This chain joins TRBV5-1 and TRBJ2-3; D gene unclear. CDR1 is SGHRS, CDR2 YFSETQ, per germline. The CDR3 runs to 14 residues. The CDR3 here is CASRTGQGTDTQYF. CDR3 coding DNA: TGCGCGAGTAGGACCGGCCAGGGCACAGATACGCAGTATTTT. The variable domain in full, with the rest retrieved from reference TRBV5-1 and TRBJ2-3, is KAGVTQTPRYLIKTRGQQVTLSCSPISGHRSVSWYQQTPGQGLQFLFEYFSETQRNKGNFPGRFSGRQFSNSRSEMNVSTLELGDSALYLCASRTGQGTDTQYFGPGTRLTVL.

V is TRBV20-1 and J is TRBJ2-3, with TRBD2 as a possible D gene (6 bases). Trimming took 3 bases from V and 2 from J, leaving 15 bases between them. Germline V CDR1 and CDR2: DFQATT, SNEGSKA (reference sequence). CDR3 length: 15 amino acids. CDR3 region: CSASLGGRITDTQYF. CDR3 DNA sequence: TGCAGTGCTAGTCTGGGTGGGAGGATCACAGATACGCAGTATTTT.